Shown below are 17 T cell receptor beta chains from a single sample sequenced in a study of blood T cell repertoires in COVID-19. The method was immunoSEQ multiplex PCR; TCRdb's version includes in-frame clones alone and lacks a portion of them. The sample lists about 670,000 clones, just under 90% occurring once. Material for sequencing was peripheral blood. All receptors come from a young woman with acute or convalescent COVID-19.

The rearrangement joins TRBV7-2 to TRBJ1-5, with TRBD1 matching 7 bases. V lost 7 bases to trimming and J lost 3 bases; unmatched junction nucleotides: 9. The CDR3 loop spans 15 amino acids. Germline CDR1 reads SGHTA; CDR2 reads FQGNSA. In DNA form, the CDR3 reads TGTGCCAGCACCCTACGACAGGGTTACAATCAGCCCCAGCATTTT. Its protein product is CASTLRQGYNQPQHF.

J is TRBJ2-1 and V is TRBV6-2 or TRBV6-3; 11 bases align to TRBD2. After removal of 0 bases from V and 5 bases from J, the junction contained 9 bases not matched to a gene. CDR3 size: 18 residues. Germline assignment: CDR1 MNHEY and CDR2 SVGEGT. The CDR3 protein is CASSYSRAGLAAHNEQFF. Here the CDR3 DNA reads TGTGCCAGCAGTTACTCGAGGGCGGGACTAGCGGCCCACAATGAGCAGTTCTTC.

V is TRBV28 and J is TRBJ1-2; perhaps TRBD1 as D (5 bases). The CDR3 spans 13 residues. Germline CDR1 and CDR2: MDHEN and SYDVKM. V was trimmed by 7 bases and J by 4 bases, leaving 13 bases between them. CDR3 sequence: CASTLGPAYGYTF. DNA for the CDR3: TGTGCCAGCACCTTGGGGCCAGCCTATGGCTACACCTTC.

Comments on this clone: The sample carries other DNA sequences with the same CDR3. The rearrangement joins TRBV12-3 or TRBV12-4 to TRBJ2-5; tentative D call: TRBD1 (6 bases). V was clipped by 3 bases and J by 3 bases, with 8 bases between them. CDR3 length: 13 amino acids. CDR3 loop: CASSFSGEETQYF. CDR3 in DNA: TGTGCCAGCAGTTTTTCAGGGGAAGAGACCCAGTACTTC.

V and J are TRBV18 and TRBJ1-2; 7 bases line up with TRBD1. Germline trimming cut 3 bases from V and 3 bases from J; bases unmatched to any gene: 13. CDR3 length equals 17 residues. Germline values: CDR1 KGHSH, CDR2 LQKENI. The DNA of the CDR3 is TGTGCCAGCTCACCGTGGGACAGATTATCGGGGGACTATGGCTACACCTTC. It specifies CASSPWDRLSGDYGYTF. Looking up the rest from reference TRBV18 and TRBJ1-2 gives the full variable domain: NAGVMQNPRHLVRRRGQEARLRCSPMKGHSHVYWYRQLPEEGLKFMVYLQKENIIDESGMPKERFSAEFPKEGPSILRIQQVVRGDSAAYFCASSPWDRLSGDYGYTFGSGTRLTVV.

This rearrangement joins TRBV7-2 to TRBJ2-5; TRBD2 is a possible D gene (6 bases). Germline assignment: CDR1 SGHTA and CDR2 FQGNSA. The V end was cut by 1 base, the J end by 0 bases, with 12 bases between. This CDR3 spans 16 amino acids. The CDR3 protein is CASSLVVEGYQETQYF. In nucleotides, the CDR3 is TGTGCCAGCAGCTTAGTTGTGGAGGGGTACCAAGAGACCCAGTACTTC.

The genes are TRBV6-2 or TRBV6-3 and TRBJ1-1; D is ambiguous. Trimming removed 3 bases from V and 3 bases from J, with 11 bases in between. Germline CDR1 and CDR2: MNHEY and SVGEGT. The CDR3 contains 14 residues. CDR3 coding DNA: TGTGCCAGCAGTTATCGGGTCGTCGACACTGAAGCTTTCTTT. Translated: CASSYRVVDTEAFF.

The V and J genes are TRBV27 and TRBJ2-2, with 7 bases aligning to TRBD2. Germline V gives CDR1 MNHEY, CDR2 SMNVEV (reference sequence). This CDR3 spans 15 amino acids. Losses at the gene ends were 6 bases for V and 2 bases for J; bases not matched to a gene: 6. The CDR3 spells CASSHRDYNTGELFF. Here the CDR3 DNA reads TGTGCCAGCAGCCACCGGGACTACAACACCGGGGAGCTGTTTTTT.

This clone was recorded once. CDR3: CPRTGDDYSNQPQHF. The CDR3 nucleotides read TGTCCACGGACAGGGGACGATTATAGCAATCAGCCCCAGCATTTT. V usage is TRBV27 and J usage is TRBJ1-5; 9 bases line up with TRBD1. The CDR3 contains 15 residues. Germline CDR1 MNHEY, CDR2 SMNVEV (reference sequence).

The chain couples TRBV5-6 to TRBJ1-1; 7 bases map to TRBD1. J lost 0 bases, V lost 3 bases, and 5 bases had no gene match. There are 15 residues in the CDR3. Germline V gene sequence: CDR1 SGHDT, CDR2 YYEEEE. The CDR3 region is CASSYPTGVNTEAFF. The CDR3 nucleotides are TGTGCCAGCAGCTACCCCACAGGGGTGAACACTGAAGCTTTCTTT.

This chain uses TRBV19 with TRBJ1-2; 7 bases map to TRBD1. From germline, CDR1 is LNHDA and CDR2 SQIVND (reference sequence). This CDR3 has 15 amino acids. Unmatched junction bases numbered 6, after V lost 4 bases and J lost 1 base. The CDR3 DNA reads as TGTGCCAGTAGTACAAGGACAGGAGGTAACTATGGCTACACCTTC. This sequence encodes CASSTRTGGNYGYTF.

The gene calls are TRBV28 and TRBJ2-4; 10 nucleotides match TRBD2. V dropped 3 bases and J dropped 4; count of bases not matched to a gene: 9. The CDR3 runs 17 residues. In germline, CDR1 is MDHEN, CDR2 SYDVKM. Here the CDR3 reads CASSFPPAGGPKNIQYF. Here the CDR3 DNA reads TGTGCCAGCAGTTTCCCCCCAGCGGGGGGGCCGAAAAACATTCAGTACTTC.

The J gene is TRBJ2-1, the V gene TRBV4-1, with D perhaps matching TRBD1 (5 bases). The germline gives CDR1 MGHRA, CDR2 YSYEKL. The CDR3 spans 14 residues. Trimming took off 0 bases at V and 4 bases at J, with 7 bases between the two ends. The CDR3 bases are TGCGCCAGCAGCCAAGAGCCAGGGTACAATGAGCAGTTCTTC. This sequence encodes CASSQEPGYNEQFF.

The chain joins TRBV21-1 to TRBJ1-2. TRBV21-1 is classified as a pseudogene. This CDR3 region has 15 residues. In DNA, the CDR3 is TGTGCCAGCAGCAAAGAGGTTCCGGGGGGCTATGGCTACACCTTC. Translating gives CASSKEVPGGYGYTF.

The rearrangement joins TRBV6-2 or TRBV6-3 to TRBJ2-7; the match to TRBD2 covers 7 bases. J gave up 2 bases and V 6 bases, and 7 bases lay outside the gene matches. The CDR3 covers 14 residues. Germline V gene sequence: CDR1 MNHEY, CDR2 SVGEGT. CDR3 DNA sequence: TGTGCCAGCAGCCTTAGGCGGGGGACCTACGAGCAGTACTTC. Translating it yields CASSLRRGTYEQYF.

This clone was observed once. The chain couples TRBV29-1 to TRBJ1-1, with TRBD1 identical over 8 bases. The germline V gene encodes CDR1 SQVTM and CDR2 ANQGSEA. The CDR3 is 14 amino acids. The V segment lost 3 bases and the J segment 2 bases; nucleotides outside the gene matches: 5. DNA of the CDR3: TGCAGCGTTGATTACGGGACAGGAAACACTGAAGCTTTCTTT. Its protein is CSVDYGTGNTEAFF.

This clone appeared once. The genes are TRBV19 and TRBJ1-2; the D is unclear. The CDR3 runs 14 residues. V lost 3 bases and J 7 bases, leaving 15 bases between the germline ends. Per germline, CDR1 LNHDA and CDR2 SQIVND (reference sequence). CDR3 sequence: CASSIEGGYSGYTF. The CDR3 DNA is TGTGCCAGTAGTATCGAGGGAGGCTACTCTGGCTACACCTTC.